A selection of T cell receptor beta chains follows, all from one sample in a study of cytomegalovirus exposure and HLA in healthy donors. The method was immunoSEQ multiplex PCR; TCRdb's version includes in-frame clones alone and lacks a portion of them. The sample shows some 160,000 clones, around 85% of them seen only once. Input material: PBMCs. The receptors here all came from a man aged 50-59 years in good health and CMV-seropositive. Both conserved end residues are part of each CDR3. The order of the fields is clone size, V gene, D gene, CDR3 length, J gene, CDR3 protein, CDR3 DNA. D genes are given only for firm matches. Rows give clone size only sometimes, using once, few, many, or a class for an expanded clone.

abundance: once; v_gene: TRBV6-1; d_gene: NA; len: 15; j_gene: TRBJ2-6; CDR3aa: CASRGETSGANVLTF; CDR3nt: TGTGCCAGCAGAGGGGAAACCTCTGGGGCCAACGTCCTGACTTTC
abundance: NA; v_gene: TRBV2; d_gene: NA; len: 13; j_gene: TRBJ2-1; CDR3aa: CASSVLAGNEQFF; CDR3nt: TGTGCCAGCAGTGTGTTAGCTGGCAATGAGCAGTTCTTC
abundance: NA; v_gene: TRBV28; d_gene: NA; len: 15; j_gene: TRBJ1-2; CDR3aa: CASSKRRGINYGYTF; CDR3nt: TGTGCCAGCTCAAAAAGGAGGGGTATTAACTATGGCTACACCTTC
abundance: NA; v_gene: TRBV28; d_gene: TRBD1; len: 16; j_gene: TRBJ1-3; CDR3aa: CASSPRTGHSGNTIYF; CDR3nt: TGTGCCAGCAGTCCCCGGACAGGGCACTCTGGAAACACCATATATTTT
abundance: NA; v_gene: TRBV18; d_gene: TRBD2; len: 15; j_gene: TRBJ2-1; CDR3aa: CASRETSGGYNEQFF; CDR3nt: TGTGCCAGCCGGGAAACTAGCGGGGGGTACAATGAGCAGTTCTTC
abundance: NA; v_gene: TRBV19; d_gene: TRBD2; len: 15; j_gene: TRBJ2-3; CDR3aa: CASSANGGAADTQYF; CDR3nt: TGTGCCAGTAGTGCAAACGGGGGGGCTGCAGATACGCAGTATTTT
abundance: few; v_gene: TRBV6-1; d_gene: NA; len: 14; j_gene: TRBJ2-7; CDR3aa: CASSKGYPTGEQYF; CDR3nt: TGTGCCAGCAGTAAGGGTTACCCTACGGGGGAGCAGTACTTC
abundance: NA; v_gene: TRBV6-5; d_gene: TRBD1; len: 14; j_gene: TRBJ1-5; CDR3aa: CASRKQGALSPQHF; CDR3nt: TGTGCCAGCAGGAAACAGGGGGCTTTATCTCCCCAGCATTTT
abundance: NA; v_gene: TRBV2; d_gene: NA; len: 14; j_gene: TRBJ1-5; CDR3aa: CASSEAPPGQPQHF; CDR3nt: TGTGCCAGCAGTGAAGCCCCGCCGGGTCAGCCCCAGCATTTT
abundance: NA; v_gene: TRBV5-6; d_gene: TRBD1; len: 16; j_gene: TRBJ1-5; CDR3aa: CASSSTGQEEDQPQHF; CDR3nt: TGTGCCAGCAGCTCAACGGGACAGGAGGAAGATCAGCCCCAGCATTTT
abundance: NA; v_gene: TRBV2; d_gene: NA; len: 15; j_gene: TRBJ1-5; CDR3aa: CASSQQSGANQPQHF; CDR3nt: TGTGCCAGCAGCCAGCAGTCAGGGGCCAATCAGCCCCAGCATTTT
abundance: NA; v_gene: TRBV5-6; d_gene: NA; len: 13; j_gene: TRBJ2-7; CDR3aa: CASSGGRRYEQYF; CDR3nt: TGTGCCAGCAGCGGAGGGAGGAGGTACGAGCAGTACTTC
abundance: few; v_gene: TRBV28; d_gene: NA; len: 13; j_gene: TRBJ1-2; CDR3aa: CASSFEGVYGYTF; CDR3nt: TGTGCCAGCAGTTTCGAGGGGGTCTATGGCTACACCTTC
abundance: NA; v_gene: TRBV30; d_gene: NA; len: 11; j_gene: TRBJ1-3; CDR3aa: CAWSPSNTIYF; CDR3nt: TGTGCCTGGAGTCCTTCAAACACCATATATTTT
abundance: NA; v_gene: TRBV5-1; d_gene: TRBD1; len: 15; j_gene: TRBJ2-7; CDR3aa: CASRGGTGETYEQYF; CDR3nt: TGCGCCAGCAGGGGAGGGACAGGGGAAACCTACGAGCAGTACTTC
abundance: NA; v_gene: TRBV9; d_gene: NA; len: 13; j_gene: TRBJ1-1; CDR3aa: CASSPTGNTEAFF; CDR3nt: TGTGCCAGCAGCCCAACAGGGAACACTGAAGCTTTCTTT
abundance: NA; v_gene: TRBV7-8; d_gene: NA; len: 16; j_gene: TRBJ2-3; CDR3aa: CASTYWNARNPFAQYF; CDR3nt: TGTGCCAGCACCTATTGGAACGCCAGGAACCCCTTTGCGCAGTATTTT
abundance: NA; v_gene: TRBV6-6; d_gene: NA; len: 11; j_gene: TRBJ1-1; CDR3aa: CASRVQTEAFF; CDR3nt: TGTGCCAGCAGGGTACAGACTGAAGCTTTCTTT
abundance: NA; v_gene: TRBV28; d_gene: TRBD2; len: 15; j_gene: TRBJ2-1; CDR3aa: CASSPGTSGLKGQFF; CDR3nt: TGTGCCAGCAGTCCCGGGACTAGCGGACTTAAGGGGCAGTTCTTC
abundance: NA; v_gene: TRBV11-2; d_gene: NA; len: 12; j_gene: TRBJ1-1; CDR3aa: CASSFASRGAFF; CDR3nt: TGTGCCAGCAGCTTCGCATCCCGGGGAGCTTTCTTT
abundance: NA; v_gene: TRBV14; d_gene: NA; len: 14; j_gene: TRBJ1-1; CDR3aa: CASRKQGQNTEAFF; CDR3nt: TGTGCCAGCAGGAAACAGGGCCAGAACACTGAAGCTTTCTTT
abundance: NA; v_gene: TRBV6-6; d_gene: TRBD1; len: 13; j_gene: TRBJ1-1; CDR3aa: CASNPRDRGQAFF; CDR3nt: TGTGCCAGCAATCCACGGGACAGGGGCCAAGCTTTCTTT
abundance: NA; v_gene: TRBV10-2; d_gene: TRBD1; len: 14; j_gene: TRBJ1-2; CDR3aa: CASSSATGDNGYTF; CDR3nt: TGCGCCAGCAGTTCCGCGACAGGGGATAATGGCTACACCTTC
abundance: few; v_gene: TRBV27; d_gene: TRBD1; len: 13; j_gene: TRBJ1-5; CDR3aa: CASSSTGDQPQHF; CDR3nt: TGTGCCAGCAGTTCGACAGGGGATCAGCCCCAGCATTTT
abundance: NA; v_gene: TRBV7-2; d_gene: NA; len: 13; j_gene: TRBJ2-1; CDR3aa: CASSSPGRTWPFF; CDR3nt: TGTGCCAGCAGCTCTCCCGGGCGGACTTGGCCGTTCTTC
abundance: NA; v_gene: TRBV28; d_gene: TRBD1; len: 15; j_gene: TRBJ2-7; CDR3aa: CASSELGQGKSEQYF; CDR3nt: TGTGCCAGCAGTGAACTCGGACAGGGAAAAAGCGAGCAGTACTTC
abundance: NA; v_gene: TRBV20-1; d_gene: NA; len: 11; j_gene: TRBJ2-5; CDR3aa: CSARDIKTQYF; CDR3nt: TGCAGTGCTAGAGATATAAAGACCCAGTACTTC
abundance: few; v_gene: TRBV5-1; d_gene: NA; len: 14; j_gene: TRBJ2-3; CDR3aa: CASSFGTSTDTQYF; CDR3nt: TGCGCCAGCAGCTTCGGGACTTCCACAGATACGCAGTATTTT
abundance: NA; v_gene: TRBV2; d_gene: TRBD1; len: 14; j_gene: TRBJ1-5; CDR3aa: CASKTTGEGQPQHF; CDR3nt: TGTGCCAGCAAGACGACAGGGGAGGGGCAGCCCCAGCATTTT
abundance: NA; v_gene: TRBV5-8; d_gene: TRBD2; len: 16; j_gene: TRBJ2-3; CDR3aa: CASSLGAGGSTDTQYF; CDR3nt: TGTGCCAGCAGCTTAGGAGCGGGGGGGAGCACAGATACGCAGTATTTT
abundance: NA; v_gene: TRBV7-8; d_gene: NA; len: 15; j_gene: TRBJ2-7; CDR3aa: CASIRGPATAGEQYF; CDR3nt: TGTGCCAGCATCAGGGGCCCAGCCACGGCGGGCGAGCAGTACTTC
abundance: NA; v_gene: TRBV5-1; d_gene: TRBD1; len: 14; j_gene: TRBJ2-5; CDR3aa: CASSLGTVQETQYF; CDR3nt: TGCGCCAGCAGCTTAGGGACAGTTCAAGAGACCCAGTACTTC
abundance: NA; v_gene: TRBV6-1; d_gene: NA; len: 15; j_gene: TRBJ1-1; CDR3aa: CASSEWRTVNTEAFF; CDR3nt: TGTGCCAGCAGTGAATGGAGGACGGTGAACACTGAAGCTTTCTTT
abundance: NA; v_gene: TRBV5-1; d_gene: NA; len: 13; j_gene: TRBJ2-1; CDR3aa: CASRRGDHNEQFF; CDR3nt: TGCGCCAGCAGACGGGGTGATCACAATGAGCAGTTCTTC
abundance: NA; v_gene: TRBV7-9; d_gene: TRBD1; len: 16; j_gene: TRBJ1-3; CDR3aa: CASSSGTGGSGNTIYF; CDR3nt: TGTGCCAGCAGCTCCGGGACAGGGGGCTCTGGAAACACCATATATTTT
abundance: NA; v_gene: TRBV5-5; d_gene: NA; len: 13; j_gene: TRBJ1-1; CDR3aa: CASSRGQDTEAFF; CDR3nt: TGTGCCAGCAGCCGGGGACAAGACACTGAAGCTTTCTTT
abundance: NA; v_gene: TRBV6-5; d_gene: TRBD1; len: 15; j_gene: TRBJ1-2; CDR3aa: CASRSRGTGSYGYTF; CDR3nt: TGTGCCAGCAGGTCTAGGGGGACAGGTTCCTATGGCTACACCTTC
abundance: NA; v_gene: TRBV6-5; d_gene: NA; len: 13; j_gene: TRBJ2-7; CDR3aa: CASSSTGAYEQYF; CDR3nt: TGTGCCAGCAGTTCCACAGGAGCCTACGAGCAGTACTTC
abundance: NA; v_gene: TRBV6-6; d_gene: NA; len: 13; j_gene: TRBJ1-6; CDR3aa: CASSYDSGAPLHF; CDR3nt: TGTGCCAGCAGTTACGATAGTGGAGCACCCCTCCACTTT
abundance: NA; v_gene: TRBV13; d_gene: TRBD1; len: 12; j_gene: TRBJ2-5; CDR3aa: CASSRDRETQYF; CDR3nt: TGTGCCAGCAGCCGGGACAGAGAGACCCAGTACTTC
abundance: NA; v_gene: TRBV30; d_gene: NA; len: 12; j_gene: TRBJ1-1; CDR3aa: CAWTTGGTEAFF; CDR3nt: TGTGCCTGGACCACCGGAGGCACTGAAGCTTTCTTT
abundance: NA; v_gene: TRBV7-3; d_gene: NA; len: 15; j_gene: TRBJ2-1; CDR3aa: CASSPGVAAYNEQFF; CDR3nt: TGTGCCAGCAGCCCCGGGGTAGCGGCCTACAATGAGCAGTTCTTC
abundance: NA; v_gene: TRBV7-9; d_gene: TRBD1; len: 15; j_gene: TRBJ2-7; CDR3aa: CASSPPGQPSGEQYF; CDR3nt: TGTGCCAGCAGCCCCCCGGGACAGCCATCCGGCGAGCAGTACTTC
abundance: few; v_gene: TRBV7-6; d_gene: TRBD2; len: 17; j_gene: TRBJ2-5; CDR3aa: CASSLSRREVRGETQYF; CDR3nt: TGTGCCAGCAGCTTATCGAGGCGGGAGGTACGGGGGGAGACCCAGTACTTC
abundance: NA; v_gene: TRBV18; d_gene: NA; len: 14; j_gene: TRBJ2-7; CDR3aa: CASSPQGKGYEQYF; CDR3nt: TGTGCCAGCTCACCTCAGGGAAAGGGGTACGAGCAGTACTTC
abundance: NA; v_gene: TRBV5-1; d_gene: NA; len: 13; j_gene: TRBJ2-3; CDR3aa: CASSLGAGPTQYF; CDR3nt: TGCGCCAGCAGCTTGGGGGCAGGCCCTACGCAGTATTTT
abundance: once; v_gene: TRBV7-3; d_gene: NA; len: 17; j_gene: TRBJ2-1; CDR3aa: CASSQSLRRQANNEQFF; CDR3nt: TGTGCCAGCAGCCAATCCCTACGCAGGCAGGCTAACAATGAGCAGTTCTTC
abundance: NA; v_gene: TRBV5-1; d_gene: TRBD1; len: 15; j_gene: TRBJ2-7; CDR3aa: CASSLDGTGNYEQYF; CDR3nt: TGCGCCAGCAGCTTGGATGGGACAGGCAACTACGAGCAGTACTTC
abundance: NA; v_gene: TRBV5-5; d_gene: TRBD2; len: 14; j_gene: TRBJ2-2; CDR3aa: CASSLWGGTGELFF; CDR3nt: TGTGCCAGCAGCTTGTGGGGGGGCACCGGGGAGCTGTTTTTT
abundance: NA; v_gene: TRBV6-5; d_gene: TRBD2; len: 14; j_gene: TRBJ2-1; CDR3aa: CASSWGLAGVEQFF; CDR3nt: TGTGCCAGCAGTTGGGGACTAGCGGGAGTCGAGCAGTTCTTC
abundance: NA; v_gene: TRBV7-2; d_gene: TRBD2; len: 16; j_gene: TRBJ2-7; CDR3aa: CASSPLGGGSKYEQYF; CDR3nt: TGTGCCAGCAGCCCACTGGGTGGCGGGAGTAAGTACGAGCAGTACTTC
abundance: NA; v_gene: TRBV28; d_gene: NA; len: 15; j_gene: TRBJ1-6; CDR3aa: CASRENGVSVSPLHF; CDR3nt: TGTGCCAGCAGAGAAAACGGGGTATCGGTTTCACCCCTCCACTTT
abundance: NA; v_gene: TRBV28; d_gene: TRBD1; len: 12; j_gene: TRBJ1-5; CDR3aa: CAITGGNQPQHF; CDR3nt: TGTGCCATAACAGGGGGCAATCAGCCCCAGCATTTT
abundance: NA; v_gene: TRBV19; d_gene: NA; len: 14; j_gene: TRBJ1-1; CDR3aa: CASSTGRDRTEAFF; CDR3nt: TGTGCCAGTAGTACAGGGAGGGACCGCACTGAAGCTTTCTTT
abundance: NA; v_gene: TRBV30; d_gene: TRBD1; len: 14; j_gene: TRBJ1-2; CDR3aa: CAWRRTGAYYGYTF; CDR3nt: TGTGCCTGGAGGAGGACAGGGGCCTACTATGGCTACACCTTC
abundance: NA; v_gene: TRBV11-3; d_gene: NA; len: 13; j_gene: TRBJ2-1; CDR3aa: CASSFGAYNEQFF; CDR3nt: TGTGCCAGCAGCTTCGGAGCATACAATGAGCAGTTCTTC
abundance: NA; v_gene: TRBV5-1; d_gene: TRBD2; len: 20; j_gene: TRBJ2-1; CDR3aa: CASSRTQSGLAGGPGNEQFF; CDR3nt: TGCGCCAGCAGCCGGACTCAATCAGGACTAGCGGGAGGGCCTGGTAATGAGCAGTTCTTC
abundance: NA; v_gene: TRBV15; d_gene: NA; len: 14; j_gene: TRBJ2-7; CDR3aa: CATSRDVSVHEQYF; CDR3nt: TGTGCCACCAGCAGAGATGTTTCAGTACACGAGCAGTACTTC
abundance: NA; v_gene: TRBV7-9; d_gene: TRBD1; len: 15; j_gene: TRBJ2-7; CDR3aa: CASSLAGTGKYEQYF; CDR3nt: TGTGCCAGCAGCTTAGCCGGGACAGGGAAGTACGAGCAGTACTTC